This T cell receptor (beta chain) was recovered during a study of identical twins. On this clonotype itself: The antigen remains undetermined.

Whole-study results and caveats: Abundant beta clonotypes from cord blood had fewer insertions, unlike memory repertoires, which showed none.

TCRdb passed the 5' RACE reads through MiXCR, listing each CDR3 protein once. The table includes just over 500,000 distinct CDR3 sequences, roughly a fifth detected once. Germline CDR1 is SQVTM and CDR2 is ANQGSEA. This CDR3 comprises 12 residues. Trimming removed 5 bases from V and 7 bases from J, with 12 bases in between. This same sample was also taken into another study, of T cells expressing NK-cell markers. This second study says: In several donors, dominant clonotypes made up about 28.3-65% of CD3+CD56-NKG2C+ cells.

What was sequenced was CD4+ T cells sorted from blood. The chain uses TRBV29-1 and TRBJ2-4; D remains unclear. The sequence was obtained from a woman aged 18-35 years in good health. CDR3 residues: CSVSYVGNIQYF. CDR3 in DNA: TGCAGCGTTAGCTACGTGGGGAACATTCAGTACTTC.